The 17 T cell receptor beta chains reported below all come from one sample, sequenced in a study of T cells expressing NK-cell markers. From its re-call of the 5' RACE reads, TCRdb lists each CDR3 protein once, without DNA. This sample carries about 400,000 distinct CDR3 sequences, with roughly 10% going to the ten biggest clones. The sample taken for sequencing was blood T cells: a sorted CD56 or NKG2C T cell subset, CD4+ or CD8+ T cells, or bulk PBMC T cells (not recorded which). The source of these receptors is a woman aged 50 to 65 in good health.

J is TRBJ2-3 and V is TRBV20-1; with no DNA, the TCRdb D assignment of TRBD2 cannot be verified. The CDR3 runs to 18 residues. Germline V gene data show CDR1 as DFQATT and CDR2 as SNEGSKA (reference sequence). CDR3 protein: CSARDLLGTSGSTDTQYF.

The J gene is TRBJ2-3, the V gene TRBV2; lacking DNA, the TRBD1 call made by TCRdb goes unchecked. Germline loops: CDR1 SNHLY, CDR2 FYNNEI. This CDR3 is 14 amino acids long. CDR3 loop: CASSGPRNSDTQYF.

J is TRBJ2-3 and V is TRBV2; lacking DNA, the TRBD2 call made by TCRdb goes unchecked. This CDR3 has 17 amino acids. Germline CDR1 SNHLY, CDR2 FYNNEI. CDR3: CASSDSQLADTTDTQYF.

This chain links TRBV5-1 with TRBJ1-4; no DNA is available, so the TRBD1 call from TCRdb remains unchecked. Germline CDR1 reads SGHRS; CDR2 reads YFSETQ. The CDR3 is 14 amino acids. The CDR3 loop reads CASSPRVSGEKLFF.

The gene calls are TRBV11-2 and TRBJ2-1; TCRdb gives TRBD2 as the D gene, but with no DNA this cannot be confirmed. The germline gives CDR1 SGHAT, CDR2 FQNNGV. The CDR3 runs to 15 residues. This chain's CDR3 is CASSLDRETSGRPFF.

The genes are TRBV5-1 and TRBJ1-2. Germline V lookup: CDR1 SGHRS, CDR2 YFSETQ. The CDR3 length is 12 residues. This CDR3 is CASSLAHDGYTF.

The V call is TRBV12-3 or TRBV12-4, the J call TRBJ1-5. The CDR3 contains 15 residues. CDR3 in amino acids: CASSLGHGLNQPQHF.

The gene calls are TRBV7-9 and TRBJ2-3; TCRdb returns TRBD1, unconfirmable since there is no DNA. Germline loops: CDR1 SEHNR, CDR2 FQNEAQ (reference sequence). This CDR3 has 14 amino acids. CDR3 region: CASSPRGGADTQYF.

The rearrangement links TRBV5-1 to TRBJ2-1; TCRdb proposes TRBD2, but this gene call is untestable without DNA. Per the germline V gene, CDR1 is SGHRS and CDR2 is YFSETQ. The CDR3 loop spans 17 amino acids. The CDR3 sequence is CASSSGLAGGKYNEQFF.

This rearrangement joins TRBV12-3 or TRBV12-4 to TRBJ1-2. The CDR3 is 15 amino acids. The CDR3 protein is CASSFGVAPVYGYTF.

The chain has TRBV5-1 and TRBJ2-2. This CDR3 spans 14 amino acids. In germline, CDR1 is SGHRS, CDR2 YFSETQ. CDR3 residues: CASNRAMDTGELFF.

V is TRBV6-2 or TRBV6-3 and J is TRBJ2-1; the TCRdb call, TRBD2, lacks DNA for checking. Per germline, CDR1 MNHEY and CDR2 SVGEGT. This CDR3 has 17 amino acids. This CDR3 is CASTMSGLLGHYNEQFF.

This chain's CDR3 is CASSQDIKAGGGNNEQFF. The gene calls are TRBV4-1 and TRBJ2-1; TCRdb names TRBD2, which stays unverified in the absence of DNA. Germline V gene sequence: CDR1 MGHRA, CDR2 YSYEKL. The CDR3 consists of 18 residues.

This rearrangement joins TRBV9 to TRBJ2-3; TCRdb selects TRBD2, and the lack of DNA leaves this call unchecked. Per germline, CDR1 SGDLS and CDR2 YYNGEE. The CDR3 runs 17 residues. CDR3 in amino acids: CVSSELGASGSPDTQYF.

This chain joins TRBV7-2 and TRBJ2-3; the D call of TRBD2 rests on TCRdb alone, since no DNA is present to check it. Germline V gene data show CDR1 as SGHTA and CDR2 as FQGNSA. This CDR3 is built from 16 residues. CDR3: CASSHRLAANTDTQYF.

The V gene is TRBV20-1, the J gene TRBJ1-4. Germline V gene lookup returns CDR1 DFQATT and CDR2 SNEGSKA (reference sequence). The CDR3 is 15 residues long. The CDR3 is CSARSTGIQNEKLFF.

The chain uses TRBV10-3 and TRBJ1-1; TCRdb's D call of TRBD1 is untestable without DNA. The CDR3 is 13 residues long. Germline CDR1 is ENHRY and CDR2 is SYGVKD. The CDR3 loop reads CAISEPRGHEAFF.